This entry lists 30 T cell receptor beta chains sequenced from one sample in a study of T cell responses to AZD1222 COVID-19 vaccine. Repertoires were generated with immunoSEQ multiplex PCR, while TCRdb's copy carries only in-frame clones and drops some. The repertoire holds about 140,000 clones, with approximately 93% as singletons. This specimen was peripheral blood, taken on day 0 of MenACWY control vaccination. The receptor source for this set is an adult in good health.

The chain joins TRBV4-3 to TRBJ1-2, with D unclear. Germline-derived CDR1 and CDR2 are LGHNA and YSLEER. CDR3 length: 14 residues. Trimming took off 0 bases at V and 0 bases at J, with 5 bases between the two ends. The CDR3 here is CASSQDPTNYGYTF. CDR3 sequence (DNA): TGCGCCAGCAGCCAAGATCCCACTAACTATGGCTACACCTTC.

The CDR3 sequence is CATSWGYNYEQFF. In DNA, the CDR3 is TGTGCCACCAGTTGGGGGTACAATTATGAGCAGTTCTTC. V is TRBV15 and J is TRBJ2-1, with D possibly called TRBD1 or TRBD2 (5 bases each). Trimming took 6 bases from V and 8 from J, leaving 14 bases between them. The CDR3 consists of 13 residues. Per the germline V gene, CDR1 is LNHNV and CDR2 is YYDKDF (reference sequence). Variable domain in full (rest from reference TRBV15 and TRBJ2-1): DAMVIQNPRYQVTQFGKPVTLSCSQTLNHNVMYWYQQKSSQAPKLLFHYYDKDFNNEADTPDNFQSRRPNTSFCFLDIRSPGLGDTAMYLCATSWGYNYEQFFGPGTRLTVL.

The chain couples TRBV7-9 to TRBJ2-2; possible D gene TRBD2, 5 bases. The length of the CDR3 is 15 residues. Germline values: CDR1 SEHNR, CDR2 FQNEAQ (reference sequence). V gave up 4 bases and J gave up 2 bases, with 11 bases separating them. The CDR3 nucleotides are TGTGCCAGCAGCTCTTGGACTCTTAACACCGGGGAGCTGTTTTTT. The encoded protein is CASSSWTLNTGELFF.

The gene calls are TRBV18 and TRBJ1-1, with D possibly being TRBD1 (5 bases). The CDR3 is 15 residues long. V lost 3 bases and J 6 bases, leaving 17 bases between the germline ends. Germline V lookup: CDR1 KGHSH, CDR2 LQKENI. DNA of the CDR3: TGTGCCAGCTCACCCCAACGTACAGGCGGCTCTGAAGCTTTCTTT. This sequence encodes CASSPQRTGGSEAFF.

A word on this clone: Relative to the germline gene, one junction end is altered; a read error may explain this. This chain connects TRBV6-5 to TRBJ1-4, with no clear D. Germline values: CDR1 MNHEY, CDR2 SVGAGI. The CDR3 runs 12 residues. The CDR3 is CASSDSREKLFF. The CDR3 DNA is TGTGCCAGCAGTGACTCGCGTGAAAAACTGTTTTTT.

This chain joins TRBV6-5 and TRBJ2-2; D is unclear. The length of the CDR3 is 14 residues. Trimming removed 6 bases from V and 0 bases from J, with 8 bases in between. The germline V gene encodes CDR1 MNHEY and CDR2 SVGAGI. The CDR3 coding sequence is TGTGCCAGCAGCCTATCTCCGAACACCGGGGAGCTGTTTTTT. Its protein product is CASSLSPNTGELFF.

The chain has TRBV4-3 and TRBJ1-2; tentative D call: TRBD1 (5 bases). Germline V gene sequence: CDR1 LGHNA, CDR2 YSLEER. The CDR3 consists of 16 residues. V shed 0 bases and J shed 2 bases, with 13 bases lying between them. The CDR3 spells CASSQEFRGRNYGYTF. In nucleotides, the CDR3 is TGCGCCAGCAGCCAAGAATTCCGGGGCCGGAACTATGGCTACACCTTC.

The chain combines TRBV7-3 with TRBJ1-3, with D maybe TRBD1 (5 bases). V shed 2 bases and J shed 0 bases, with 8 bases lying between them. Germline values: CDR1 SGHTA, CDR2 FQGTGA. The CDR3 spans 15 residues. The CDR3 reads CASSLWQGSGNTIYF. CDR3 sequence (DNA): TGTGCCAGCAGCTTATGGCAGGGCTCTGGAAACACCATATATTTT.

The rearrangement uses TRBV2 and TRBJ2-1; 7 bases line up with TRBD2. The CDR3 consists of 15 residues. Trimming cost V 3 bases and J 6 bases; bases outside gene matches: 8. Germline V lookup: CDR1 SNHLY, CDR2 FYNNEI. In DNA, the CDR3 is TGTGCCAGCAGTGATCTACGGGAGGCTCGCAATGAGCAGTTCTTC. Translating gives CASSDLREARNEQFF.

V and J are TRBV7-2 and TRBJ2-7; no clear D gene. The CDR3 totals 12 residues. Trimming cost V 5 bases and J 6 bases, with 11 bases left between them. Looked up from germline, CDR1 is SGHTA and CDR2 is FQGNSA. CDR3 nucleotides: TGTGCCAGCAGCCCAGGAATCGGCGAGCAGTACTTC. Translated: CASSPGIGEQYF.

CDR3 sequence: CASSSSAGEQFF. CDR3 in DNA: TGTGCCAGCAGCTCCTCCGCGGGGGAGCAGTTCTTC. The chain uses TRBV5-5 and TRBJ2-1; D is possibly TRBD2 (6 bases). The CDR3 consists of 12 residues. In germline, CDR1 is SGHKS, CDR2 YYEKEE (reference sequence). Trimming pared 3 bases from V and 10 bases from J, leaving 11 bases between.

The chain combines TRBV28 with TRBJ2-3; 10 bases agree with TRBD2. V was clipped by 5 bases and J by 0 bases; unmatched bases: 20. The CDR3 consists of 21 residues. Germline loops: CDR1 MDHEN, CDR2 SYDVKM. The CDR3 sequence is CASSDQIPGLAGDVSTDTQYF. CDR3 DNA sequence: TGTGCCAGCAGTGACCAGATACCGGGGCTAGCGGGGGATGTTAGCACAGATACGCAGTATTTT.

This chain links TRBV21-1 with TRBJ1-5; the table's TRBD1 call for D was not verified on the DNA. TRBV21-1 is designated a pseudogene. The CDR3 length is 16 residues. Written as DNA, the CDR3 is TGTGCCAGCAGCGCAACCGGGACAGTTAGCAATCAGCCCCAGCATTTT. It is translated as CASSATGTVSNQPQHF.

J is TRBJ2-1 and V is TRBV14, with 7 positions matching TRBD2. CDR1 and CDR2 (germline): SGHDN, FVKESK. This CDR3 comprises 18 residues. V trimming: 5 bases; J trimming: 3 bases; junction bases outside the gene matches: 16. The CDR3 loop is CASSFLTRASGVYNEQFF. The DNA for the CDR3 is TGTGCCAGCAGCTTTCTCACTAGGGCTAGCGGAGTCTACAATGAGCAGTTCTTC.

The chain joins TRBV12-3 or TRBV12-4 to TRBJ1-2; 7 nucleotides line up with TRBD1. This CDR3 contains 13 residues. With V trimmed by 3 bases and J by 3 bases, 1 base remained unmatched. As DNA, the CDR3 is TGTGCCAGCAGTTTTCAGGGGGACTATGGCTACACCTTC. Translating it yields CASSFQGDYGYTF.

This chain uses TRBV7-9 with TRBJ1-2; the D gene is possibly TRBD1 (5 bases). Germline V gene lookup returns CDR1 SEHNR and CDR2 FQNEAQ (reference sequence). The CDR3 spans 15 residues. Trimming took 1 base from V and 0 from J, leaving 9 bases between them. CDR3 bases: TGTGCCAGCAGCTTAGTGGCAGGGACTAACTATGGCTACACCTTC. Translation: CASSLVAGTNYGYTF.

The chain carries TRBV19 and TRBJ1-3, with D maybe TRBD1 (5 bases). The CDR3 runs to 17 residues. Germline CDR1 is LNHDA and CDR2 is SQIVND (reference sequence). The V end was cut by 7 bases, the J end by 1 base, with 20 bases between. CDR3 sequence (DNA): TGTGCCAGTAAAAGATACTCCGGTAGGGGATCTGGAAACACCATATATTTT. Its protein is CASKRYSGRGSGNTIYF.

The chain is built from TRBV29-1 and TRBJ2-3; 9 bases line up with TRBD2. The CDR3 is made up of 13 amino acids. V gave up 4 bases and J gave up 4 bases; unmatched junction bases: 3. Germline loops: CDR1 SQVTM, CDR2 ANQGSEA. CDR3 in amino acids: CSVAAGGSDTQYF. Here the CDR3 DNA reads TGCAGCGTTGCAGCGGGGGGCTCAGATACGCAGTATTTT.

The rearrangement uses TRBV5-1 and TRBJ1-1, with D maybe TRBD1 (5 bases). Trimming took off 3 bases at V and 4 bases at J, with 10 bases between the two ends. CDR3 length: 13 amino acids. Per germline, CDR1 SGHRS and CDR2 YFSETQ. This CDR3 reads CASSSQGGTEAFF. The CDR3 DNA reads as TGCGCCAGCAGCTCGCAGGGAGGCACTGAAGCTTTCTTT.

As DNA, the CDR3 is TGTGCCAGCCGTCTAGCGGGAGTCGATGAGCAGTTCTTC. It codes for CASRLAGVDEQFF. The chain employs TRBV7-9 and TRBJ2-1, with TRBD2 identical over 10 bases. The V gene end was trimmed by 8 bases and the J gene end by 8 bases; junction bases not matched to a gene: 6. The length of the CDR3 is 13 residues. The germline V gene has CDR1 SEHNR and CDR2 FQNEAQ (reference sequence).

The rearrangement joins TRBV9 to TRBJ2-3, with TRBD2 matching 11 bases. The CDR3 contains 18 residues. The junction had 6 bases not matched to a gene; V was cut back by 0 bases and J by 0 bases. Germline CDR1 is SGDLS and CDR2 is YYNGEE. The CDR3 reads CASSVGTSGWVSTDTQYF. The CDR3 DNA sequence: TGTGCCAGCAGCGTAGGGACTAGCGGGTGGGTGAGCACAGATACGCAGTATTTT.

The V call is TRBV5-1, the J call TRBJ1-1; D is ambiguous. V lost 0 bases, J lost 4 bases, and 13 bases lay in between. Germline lookup yields CDR1 SGHRS and CDR2 YFSETQ. This CDR3 region has 15 residues. Here the CDR3 reads CASSLGPRDVTEAFF. CDR3 DNA: TGCGCCAGCAGCTTGGGTCCCAGAGATGTCACTGAAGCTTTCTTT. Full variable domain (missing parts from reference TRBV5-1 and TRBJ1-1): KAGVTQTPRYLIKTRGQQVTLSCSPISGHRSVSWYQQTPGQGLQFLFEYFSETQRNKGNFPGRFSGRQFSNSRSEMNVSTLELGDSALYLCASSLGPRDVTEAFFGQGTRLTVV.

The sample holds one count of this clone. The rearrangement uses TRBV7-9 and TRBJ1-3; unclear D gene. V was cut by 5 bases and J by 0 bases, with 11 bases left in between. CDR3 length: 15 residues. CDR1 is SEHNR, CDR2 FQNEAQ, per germline (reference sequence). This CDR3 reads CASSRTESSGNTIYF. The CDR3 coding sequence is TGTGCCAGCAGCCGGACCGAGAGCTCTGGAAACACCATATATTTT.

The V and J genes are TRBV5-8 and TRBJ1-6, with D possibly matching TRBD1 (5 bases). In germline, CDR1 is SGHTS, CDR2 YDEGEE. The V end was cut by 1 base, the J end by 9 bases, with 11 bases between. The CDR3 length is 14 residues. CDR3 in DNA: TGTGCCAGCAGCTTGATGGACACAGTTTCACCCCTCCACTTT. It is translated as CASSLMDTVSPLHF.

V is TRBV5-5 and J is TRBJ2-7; possible D gene TRBD1, 6 bases. There are 14 residues in the CDR3. V was trimmed by 0 bases and J by 3 bases, leaving 10 bases between them. Germline CDR1 SGHKS, CDR2 YYEKEE (reference sequence). CDR3 bases: TGTGCCAGCAGCTTGGCACAGGGCATCTACGAGCAGTACTTC. It is translated as CASSLAQGIYEQYF.

The rearrangement joins TRBV24-1 to TRBJ2-2; D is unclear. The CDR3 length is 17 residues. CDR1 is KGHDR, CDR2 SFDVKD, per germline. V lost 4 bases and J 2 bases, leaving 16 bases between the germline ends. The CDR3 sequence is CATSEASFQFNTGELFF. CDR3 DNA sequence: TGTGCCACCAGTGAGGCATCGTTCCAGTTTAACACCGGGGAGCTGTTTTTT.

The chain is built from TRBV19 and TRBJ1-1; D is undetermined. Trimming took 3 bases from V and 4 from J, leaving 6 bases between them. CDR1 and CDR2 from the germline V gene are LNHDA and SQIVND (reference sequence). This CDR3 contains 12 residues. CDR3 amino acids: CASSIRATEAFF. Written as DNA, the CDR3 is TGTGCCAGTAGTATCCGGGCCACTGAAGCTTTCTTT.

V and J are TRBV5-1 and TRBJ2-2; TRBD2 aligns across 7 bases. Germline V gene sequence: CDR1 SGHRS, CDR2 YFSETQ. This CDR3 has 15 amino acids. The V gene end was trimmed by 5 bases and the J gene end by 5 bases; junction bases not matched to a gene: 9. The CDR3 reads CASSQVSGGTGELFF. The CDR3 region has the DNA TGCGCCAGCAGTCAGGTCTCCGGGGGGACCGGGGAGCTGTTTTTT.

This sequence joins TRBV7-6 and TRBJ2-7; 14 bases are shared with TRBD2. CDR1 SGHVS and CDR2 FNYEAQ come from the germline V gene. The ends lost 4 bases at V and 5 bases at J; junction bases unmatched: 7. This CDR3 is built from 16 residues. CDR3 loop: CASSSERTSGRNEQYF. In DNA, the CDR3 is TGTGCCAGCAGCTCTGAACGGACTAGCGGGAGGAACGAGCAGTACTTC.

CDR3 loop: CASSLAGGSGDADTQYF. CDR3 coding DNA: TGTGCCAGCAGCTTAGCTGGTGGTAGCGGGGATGCAGATACGCAGTATTTT. J is TRBJ2-3 and V is TRBV7-9; TRBD2 aligns across 8 bases. From germline, CDR1 is SEHNR and CDR2 FQNEAQ (reference sequence). The length of the CDR3 is 17 residues. With V trimmed by 0 bases and J by 4 bases, 9 bases remained unmatched. Combining the CDR3 with reference TRBV7-9 and TRBJ2-3 gives the whole variable domain DTGVSQNPRHKITKRGQNVTFRCDPISEHNRLYWYRQTLGQGPEFLTYFQNEAQLEKSRLLSDRFSAERPKGSFSTLEIQRTEQGDSAMYLCASSLAGGSGDADTQYFGPGTRLTVL.